The 2 T cell receptor beta chains in this list originate from one sample, sequenced in a study of CD8 T cells in ankylosing spondylitis (dated by TCRdb to about 2017). Library construction relied on 5' RACE. Sequencing relied on an Illumina HiSeq 2500. Using fastp at Q25 and MiXCR, TCRdb reprocessed the public reads and kept productive beta chains. Every entry covers one CDR3 protein and lists the most common genes and DNA from its rows. The sample contains 200,000 or so distinct CDR3 sequences, 10% to 15% of them found a single time. The biggest ten clones account for 9.5% to 11% of the sample. Sequenced: blood, either unsorted or a sorted T cell fraction (not recorded which). The receptors here all came from a female donor with ankylosing spondylitis or in good health (not recorded which).

In its sample, this clonotype was seen a few times. The chain links TRBV12-3 or TRBV12-4 to TRBJ1-1, with D uncertain. The V end lost 1 base, the J end lost 6 bases, and 9 bases lay between the germline ends. CDR3 length equals 13 residues. CDR3 protein: CASSLGVLSEAFF. The CDR3 DNA reads TGTGCCAGCAGTTTAGGGGTTCTCTCTGAAGCTTTCTTT.

Many counts were recorded for this clonotype. The chain uses TRBV28 and TRBJ1-2, with 7 bases aligning to TRBD1. The CDR3 consists of 15 residues. Germline V gives CDR1 MDHEN, CDR2 SYDVKM. The V segment lost 5 bases and the J segment 4 bases; nucleotides outside the gene matches: 10. The CDR3 region has the DNA TGTGCCAGCAGTCCGGGGACATACAGGGGCTATGGCTACACCTTC. Amino acid sequence: CASSPGTYRGYGYTF.